The present T cell receptor beta chain was sequenced within a study of Ad26.COV2.S vaccination and SARS-CoV-2 variants. General study points: Across vaccine and placebo recipients, the breadth of non-spike TCRs was similar. The study found higher spike-specific TCR breadth in vaccine than placebo recipients.

Concerning this clone: What it binds is unknown.

The treatment here: roughly 20 received Ad26.COV2.S at low or high dose, single or two shots; about five received placebo; per-sample allocation not given. Day 63 following the first vaccine or placebo injection was when the samples were taken. Germline loops: CDR1 SSHAT, CDR2 FNYEAQ (reference sequence). This CDR3 has 15 amino acids. Trimming pared 5 bases from V and 0 bases from J, leaving 14 bases between. Clones were read by immunoSEQ multiplex PCR, and TCRdb kept only the in-frame ones, dropping some. This sample has 350,000 to 400,000 clones; around 91% occur once, and the top ten carry about 2%.

The receptor's source is a person between 18 and 60 years old who received the Ad26.COV2.S COVID-19 vaccine or a placebo. The gene calls are TRBV7-7 and TRBJ2-7; either TRBD1 or TRBD2 may supply D (5 bases each). The source was peripheral blood, collected in a trial of Ad26.COV2.S vaccine versus placebo. The CDR3 is CASSPGPAVSYEQYF. The CDR3 DNA reads as TGTGCCAGCAGCCCGGGACCGGCCGTCTCCTACGAGCAGTACTTC.